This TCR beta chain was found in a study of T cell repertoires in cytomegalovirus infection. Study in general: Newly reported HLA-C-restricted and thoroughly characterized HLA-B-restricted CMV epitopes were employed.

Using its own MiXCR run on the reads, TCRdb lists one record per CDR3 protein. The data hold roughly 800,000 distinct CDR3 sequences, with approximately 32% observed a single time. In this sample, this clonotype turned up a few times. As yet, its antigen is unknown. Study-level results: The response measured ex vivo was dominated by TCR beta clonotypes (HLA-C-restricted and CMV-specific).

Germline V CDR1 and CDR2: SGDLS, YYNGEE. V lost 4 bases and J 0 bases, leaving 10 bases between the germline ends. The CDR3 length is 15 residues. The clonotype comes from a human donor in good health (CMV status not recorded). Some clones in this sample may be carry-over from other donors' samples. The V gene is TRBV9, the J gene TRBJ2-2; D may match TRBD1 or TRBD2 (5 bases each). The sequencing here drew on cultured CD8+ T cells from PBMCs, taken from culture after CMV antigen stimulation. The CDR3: CASSPRDANTGELFF. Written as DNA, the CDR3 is TGTGCCAGCAGCCCCCGGGACGCGAACACCGGGGAGCTGTTTTTT.